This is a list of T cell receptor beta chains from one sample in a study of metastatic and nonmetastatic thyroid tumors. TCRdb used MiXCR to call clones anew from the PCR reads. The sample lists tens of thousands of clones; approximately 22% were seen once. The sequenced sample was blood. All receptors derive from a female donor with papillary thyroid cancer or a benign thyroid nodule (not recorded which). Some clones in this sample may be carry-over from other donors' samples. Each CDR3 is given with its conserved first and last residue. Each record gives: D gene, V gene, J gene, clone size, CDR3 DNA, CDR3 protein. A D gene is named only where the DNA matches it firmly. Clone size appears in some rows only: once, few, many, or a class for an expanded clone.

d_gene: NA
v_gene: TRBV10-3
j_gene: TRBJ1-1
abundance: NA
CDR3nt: TGTGCCATCAGTACAGGGTTTACTGAAGCTTTCTTT
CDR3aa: CAISTGFTEAFF

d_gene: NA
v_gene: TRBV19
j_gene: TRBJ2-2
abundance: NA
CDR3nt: TGTGCCAGTAGTATTGTAGCTGGGACCGGGGAGCTGTTTTTT
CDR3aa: CASSIVAGTGELFF

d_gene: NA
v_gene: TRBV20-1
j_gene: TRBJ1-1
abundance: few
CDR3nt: TGCAGTGCTAGAGTTACGGACAGTGAAGCTTTCTTT
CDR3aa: CSARVTDSEAFF

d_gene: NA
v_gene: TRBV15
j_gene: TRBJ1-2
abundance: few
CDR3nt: TGTGCCACCAGCACAACTAACGGCGCTCGTGGCTACACCTTC
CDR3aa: CATSTTNGARGYTF

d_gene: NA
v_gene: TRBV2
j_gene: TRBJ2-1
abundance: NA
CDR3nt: TGTGCCAGCAGGAGGGTCGGTGAGCAGTTCTTC
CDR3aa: CASRRVGEQFF

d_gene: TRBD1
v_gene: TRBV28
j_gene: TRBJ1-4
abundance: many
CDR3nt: TGTGCCAGCAGTTCCCCCACAGGGGGCACTGAAAAACTGTTTTTT
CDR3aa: CASSSPTGGTEKLFF

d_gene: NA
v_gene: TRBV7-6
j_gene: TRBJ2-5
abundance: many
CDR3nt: TGTGCCAGCAGCTTAAGTCCCGGGGAAGAGACCCAGTACTTC
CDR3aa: CASSLSPGEETQYF

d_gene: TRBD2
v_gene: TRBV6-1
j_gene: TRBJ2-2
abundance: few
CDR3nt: TGTGCCAGCAGGGGGTCGGGACTACCGAACACCGGGGAGCTGTTTTTT
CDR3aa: CASRGSGLPNTGELFF

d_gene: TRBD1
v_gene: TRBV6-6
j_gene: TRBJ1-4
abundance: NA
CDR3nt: TGTGCCAGCAGTTACTCCCCCGGGACAGGGACTAATGAAAAACTGTTTTTT
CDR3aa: CASSYSPGTGTNEKLFF

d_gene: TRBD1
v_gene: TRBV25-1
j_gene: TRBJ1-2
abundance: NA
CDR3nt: TGTGCCAGCAGGCACAACGAGGACAGGGCAGGCTACACCTTC
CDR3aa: CASRHNEDRAGYTF

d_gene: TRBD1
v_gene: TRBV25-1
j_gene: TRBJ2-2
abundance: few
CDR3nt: TGTGCCAGAAGTGTGGGACAGGACACCGGGGAGCTGTTTTTT
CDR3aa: CARSVGQDTGELFF

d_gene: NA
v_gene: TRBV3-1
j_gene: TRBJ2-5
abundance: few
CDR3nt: TGTGCCAGCAGCCAAGTTAGGGGACAAGAGACCCAGTACTTC
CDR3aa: CASSQVRGQETQYF